This TCR beta chain stems from a study of Ad26.COV2.S vaccination and SARS-CoV-2 variants. About this clone: Its antigen remains unknown.

Study-level points and caveats: Responses of T cells in total may have been underestimated by the TCR breadth and depth analyses.

The CDR3 is made up of 15 amino acids. Trimming removed 1 base at V and 7 bases at J, with 12 bases between. Germline V gene data show CDR1 as SGHRS and CDR2 as YFSETQ. Assay used: immunoSEQ multiplex PCR; TCRdb lists only in-frame clones, some missing. The sample lists some 460,000 clones, 80% to 90% occurring once. Treatment: roughly 18 received Ad26.COV2.S at low or high dose, single or two shots; about 5 received placebo; per-sample allocation not given. Day 63 following the first vaccine or placebo injection was when the samples were taken. This Boston cohort included adults aged 18-55 years. The sequence derives from a person aged 18-60 years who received the Ad26.COV2.S COVID-19 vaccine or a placebo. Sequenced material: peripheral blood, taken in a trial of Ad26.COV2.S vaccine versus placebo. The chain uses TRBV5-1 and TRBJ1-6; no definite D call. The CDR3 region is CASSLSDGKNSPLHF. In DNA, the CDR3 is TGCGCCAGCAGCTTGTCCGACGGAAAGAATTCACCCCTCCACTTT.